This TCR beta chain was obtained from a study of shared clonotypes between healthy human individuals (TCRdb year 2020). In terms of the full investigation: The cohort included a few men and a couple of women between 18 and 49 years of age. For each donor, CD4 naive and CD4 memory were each given three plates, CD8 naive was given two plates, and CD8 memory was given one plate. The study deeply sequenced blood TCR repertoires of about 5 healthy adults to estimate repertoire size and the extent of clonotype sharing between individuals. Libraries were prepared and TCR repertoires were sequenced by different laboratories using diverse techniques, in order to increase sequencing depth and limit assay-specific biases. Between about 0.94 and 8.9 billion PBMCs per donor were obtained by leukapheresis. General findings and caveats noted by the study authors: Sampling was restricted to blood, and TCR repertoires in tissues likely differ from the TCR repertoires found in blood. Compared with non-shared clonotypes, clonotypes shared by all four sorted-subset donors had higher generation probabilities. The genetic and exposure-history diversity represented was limited by the small number of donors. Even with the large sequencing depth, rarefaction of the sorted-subset datasets indicated that sequencing was incomplete. Across four donors, approximately 4.9% of naive CD4, approximately 3.6% of naive CD8, around 2.1% of memory CD4, and roughly 0.41% of memory CD8 clonotypes were shared. Larger estimated clonotype richness was generally found for naive subsets than for memory subsets. Based on pairwise subsampling, the degree of clonotype sharing among donors was expected to be affected by sequencing depth.

Turning to this clone: The antigen it recognizes is unknown. The record has no base qualities; no much larger clone is one base away.

Using the deep immunoSEQ assay, TCR CDR3 regions were amplified from genomic DNA by multiplex PCR. Extracted genomic DNA from each cell subset was distributed evenly across all wells of several immunoSEQ 96-well plates, and each plate was treated as a replicate. For sorted subsets, roughly 190 ng of genomic DNA, equivalent to 25,000 to 35,000 T cell genomes, went into each replicate PCR. Purified libraries were quantified with a Qubit 3.0 fluorometer, sized on a Bioanalyzer 2100, and re-quantified with the KAPA Library Quantification kit. Every immunoSEQ 96-well plate was sequenced on a separate single-read 150-cycle Illumina NextSeq 550 flow cell. Per the original workflow: Because only junctional sequences without quality scores were contained in the immunoSEQ output, filtering matching that applied to full-length reads could not be performed. Sequences were annotated with PyIR, a Python wrapper for IgBLAST v1.9, and V/J genes and CDR3 were assigned using IMGT germline references. Reads with weak V/J assignments (E-value above 1e-6), missing CDR3, stop codons, out-of-frame junctions, or ambiguous translated residues were removed. V3J clonotypes were defined as sequences sharing the same inferred V gene, J gene, and CDR3 amino acid sequence. The percentage overlap between two repertoires was calculated by dividing the number of shared unique clonotypes by the size of the smaller repertoire. Three approaches were used to assess repertoire richness: RTK rarefaction, the Chao1 estimator, and Recon v2.1 estimates of unobserved clonotypes. For all TCRbeta clonotypes obtained by the gDNA method from a few donors, generation probabilities were computed with OLGA. The immuneACCESS repertoire file appears here via TCRdb, limited to in-frame rearrangements. These files lack a portion of the clones; in checked studies, under half of the deficit traces to unresolved V genes, and the cause of the others is not known. V, J and clone size are taken as reported in that table, and D and trimming were inferred from the DNA itself. Across this sample there are some 1.5 million clones, with 95% to 99% seen only once. The ten top clones hold 0.4% to 0.55% of the sample.

Between the V and J ends, shortened by 5 bases and 4 bases respectively, the junction contains 15 bases. From cysteine to phenylalanine, the CDR3 is 15 amino acids long. Solely the CDR3 DNA is kept, with 45 bases framed from the first base. According to the germline V gene, CDR1 reads SGHVS and CDR2 reads FQNEAQ. The donors were healthy, HIV-negative adults who had no recently reported acute infections or vaccinations. Every donor was a Caucasian adult living in Nashville, Tennessee, USA. CD4+ T cells were enriched through magnetic negative selection, after which naive cells were positively selected on CD45RA and the remaining negative fraction served as the memory subset. After blood collection by leukapheresis, PBMCs were isolated using Ficoll-Histopaque density gradient centrifugation and then cryopreserved in the vapor phase of liquid nitrogen. Analytical flow cytometry was used to check the purity and quantity of each magnetically sorted T cell population. Genomic DNA was isolated from every sorted fraction and measured by UV absorbance on a Nanodrop 2000c.

Specimen: naive CD4+ T cells sorted from blood. The cell subset or site tag for this specimen amounts to: CD45RA+ positively selected. The chain was built from TRBV7-8 and TRBJ2-1; the best D guess is TRBD2, with 5 bases matching. This receptor was obtained from a man aged 25 to 40 in good health. The DNA sequence is as follows: TGTGCCAGCAGCCCCTGGCGGGTTCCTTACAATGAGCAGTTCTTC. Protein translation: CASSPWRVPYNEQFF.